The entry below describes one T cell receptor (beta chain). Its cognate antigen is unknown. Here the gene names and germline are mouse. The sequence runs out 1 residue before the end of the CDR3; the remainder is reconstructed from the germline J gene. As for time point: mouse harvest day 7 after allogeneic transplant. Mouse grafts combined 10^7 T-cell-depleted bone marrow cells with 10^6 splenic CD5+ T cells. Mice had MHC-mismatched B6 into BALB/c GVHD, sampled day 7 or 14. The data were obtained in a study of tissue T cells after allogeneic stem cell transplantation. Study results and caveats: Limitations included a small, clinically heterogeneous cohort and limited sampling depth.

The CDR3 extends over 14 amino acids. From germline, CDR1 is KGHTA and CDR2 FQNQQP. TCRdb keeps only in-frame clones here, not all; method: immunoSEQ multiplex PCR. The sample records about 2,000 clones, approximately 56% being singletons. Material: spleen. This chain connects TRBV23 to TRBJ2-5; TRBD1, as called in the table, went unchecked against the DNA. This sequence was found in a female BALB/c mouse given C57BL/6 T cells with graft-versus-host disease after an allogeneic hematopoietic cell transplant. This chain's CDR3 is CSSRDRVNQDTQYF. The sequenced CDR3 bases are TGCTCCAGCAGAGACAGGGTTAACCAAGACACCCAGTAC.